This T cell receptor beta chain was identified during a study of identical twins (dated by TCRdb to 2016 to 2018). About the full investigation: To test whether fetal clonotypes persist, this study deep-sequenced TCR alpha and beta repertoires from monozygotic twins, from unrelated adults of various ages, and from cord blood. To rule out contamination, replicate twin experiments were performed at different times with different library preparation protocols.

The germline V gene (reference sequence) specifies DFQATT as CDR1 and SNEGSKA as CDR2. The CDR3 measures 12 amino acids from cysteine to phenylalanine. The entry retains the CDR3 DNA only, 36 bases that are in frame from base 1. V is reduced by 6 bases and J by 10 bases, leaving a spacing of 17 bases between them. Every donor in the study was a healthy Caucasian. Miltenyi CD45RO+ enrichment and human naive T-cell isolation kits were used to isolate memory (CD45RO+) and naive T cells from PBMC. To prepare the library, 5' RACE was applied. The reads were generated on an Illumina HiSeq 2000. A universal primer binding site was added through template switching, and the final cDNA carried a unique molecular identifier so that TCR cDNA molecules could be counted accurately. First-strand cDNA for TCR alpha and beta chains was synthesized from specific primers in the conserved constant-segment region. To control for contamination, every cDNA library was double barcoded, receiving both a SMART-Mk sample barcode and Illumina barcodes. TruSeq adapter sequences along with Illumina sample barcodes were introduced in two successive PCR steps. TCR alpha and beta cDNA libraries were sequenced on the Illumina HiSeq platform with custom primers. The authors' pipeline ran thus. MiGEC was used to process raw reads and extract unique molecular identifiers, and MiXCR was used to find CDR3 positions. Recombination models were inferred per individual with the repgenHMM and IGoR tools using an EM algorithm. Shared clonotype analysis was performed with the tcR package in R, normalizing sharing by the product of cloneset sizes. Out-of-frame nonproductive sequences were analyzed to study raw recombination free of thymic and clonal selection effects. Using fastp trimming at Q25 and MiXCR clonotype assembly, TCRdb reanalyzed the public sequencing data and kept in-frame beta chains. Merged by CDR3 protein, the rows form single entries marked with the most common genes and DNA. These V and J calls are TCRdb output, not the study's own analysis. The sample records hundreds of thousands of distinct CDR3 sequences, roughly 9.4% of which are singletons. The ten most abundant clones make up roughly 5% of the sample.

Here is what the overall study found, with its caveats: Invariant T cells such as MAIT and iNKT could partly confound zero-insertion analyses, though diverse VJ usage argued against this for most clonotypes. Abundant cord blood beta clonotypes had fewer insertions, young adult naive repertoires showed a similar but weaker trend, and memory repertoires showed no such trend. In monozygotic twins, recombination models systematically underestimated out-of-frame TCR alpha sharing, but the models matched the sharing seen between unrelated individuals. A weaker excess of twin sharing was found in beta out-of-frame sequences because the signal-to-noise ratio was lowered by fewer shared sequences. Conclusions relied on cross-sectional statistical analysis, since the same donors could not be followed over many years. Compared with coincidental sharing between unrelated individuals, out-of-frame TCR alpha sequences shared between twins had an excess of sequences with low generation probability.

This clonotype was observed a handful of times. Its recognized antigen is unknown. No qualities accompany the bases; no much larger clone lies one base away. The TCR was taken from a young woman in good health. The rearrangement joined TRBV20-1 to TRBJ2-3, with the D gene possibly TRBD1 or TRBD2, each one fitting 5 bases. The material sequenced was memory (CD45RO+) T cells sorted from blood. Sample cell subset or site, as interpreted from the label and publication: CD45RO+ enriched T cells. The DNA sequence reads TGCAGTGCCAAGAAGGGGCTAGCCTCGCAGTATTTT. Translated, this is CSAKKGLASQYF.